This T cell receptor beta chain was sequenced in a study of OX40 agonist ivuxolimab in advanced cancers. Findings and caveats of the study: Expanded peripheral T cell antigen specificity was not determined.

With baseline, cycle 4 day 1, and cycle 7 day 1 as timepoints, blood was sampled. The germline CDR1 and CDR2 sequences are SGDLS and YYNGEE. V lost 2 bases to trimming and J lost 6 bases, with 15 bases between them. This CDR3 has 15 amino acids. Notes on this clone: Its antigen is undetermined.

Data came from immunoSEQ multiplex PCR; TCRdb stores just in-frame clones and leaves some out. The table has fewer than 50,000 clones, around 80% seen once. The receptor's source is an adult with an advanced solid tumor such as melanoma, head and neck, liver or kidney cancer. This specimen consisted of CD4+ or CD8+ T cells sorted from blood, obtained in a trial of the OX40 agonist ivuxolimab. The chain uses TRBV9 and TRBJ1-5, with D possibly matching TRBD1 (6 bases). In DNA, the CDR3 is TGTGCCAGCAGCGTGGGTACAGGGTCCCTTCAGCCCCAGCATTTT. This gives the protein CASSVGTGSLQPQHF. The full variable domain, in which reference TRBV9 and TRBJ1-5 provide the parts outside the CDR3, is DSGVTQTPKHLITATGQRVTLRCSPRSGDLSVYWYQQSLDQGLQFLIQYYNGEERAKGNILERFSAQQFPDLHSELNLSSLELGDSALYFCASSVGTGSLQPQHFGDGTRLSIL.